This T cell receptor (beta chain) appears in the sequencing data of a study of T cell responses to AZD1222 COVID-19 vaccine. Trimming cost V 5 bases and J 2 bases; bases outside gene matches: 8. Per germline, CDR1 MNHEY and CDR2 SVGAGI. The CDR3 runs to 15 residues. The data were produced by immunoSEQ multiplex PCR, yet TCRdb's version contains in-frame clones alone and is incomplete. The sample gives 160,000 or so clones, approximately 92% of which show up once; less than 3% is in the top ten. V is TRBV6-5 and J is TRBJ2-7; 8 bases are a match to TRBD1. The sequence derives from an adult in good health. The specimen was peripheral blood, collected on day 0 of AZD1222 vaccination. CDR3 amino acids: CASSQTWTGPYEQYF. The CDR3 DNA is TGTGCCAGCAGTCAGACTTGGACAGGGCCCTACGAGCAGTACTTC.